This T cell receptor beta chain was retrieved from a study of blood T cell repertoires in COVID-19. The overall study: Samples taken during acute and convalescent COVID-19 were collected in the United States, Italy and Spain. PBMCs, B-cell-depleted T cells, or T cells were the source of the cDNA or gDNA that made up the material.

In the original processing: For nucleated cells, counts were estimated from reference gene primer amplification. Libraries were prepared by immunoSEQ multiplex PCR; TCRdb keeps only in-frame clonotypes and omits some of them. That table supplies the V and J calls and clone size; D and trimming were determined from the DNA. The table records roughly 63,000 clones, around 87% of them present only once. Trimming took 4 bases from V and 4 from J, leaving 13 bases between them. CDR3 size: 14 residues. Germline-derived CDR1 and CDR2 are WSHSY and SAAADI. This clonotype was obtained from a man aged 50 to 59 with acute or convalescent COVID-19. The specimen was peripheral blood. The chain joins TRBV10-2 to TRBJ1-2; D perhaps matches TRBD1 (6 bases). DNA for the CDR3: TGCGCCAGCAGTGGGGCAGGGGCCCTCTATGGCTACACCTTC. Translating it yields CASSGAGALYGYTF.